Sequencing of this TCR beta chain was carried out in a study of vaccination and CD4 T cells after COVID-19. Study details: Median time from COVID diagnosis to post-COVID sampling was roughly 13 weeks (35 to 161). Overlapping spike peptides of SARS-CoV-2, HCoV-NL63, HCoV-OC43 and HCoV-229E were used, and cells were stimulated with them.

Comments on this clonotype: Its cognate antigen is unknown.

Treatment here: roughly 11-day PBMC culture with coronavirus spike peptide pools or control peptides (ViraFEST assay). During the years 2011-2018, before the COVID-19 pandemic, the unexposed donor's CD4+ T cells were collected. Researchers used the Oncomine TCR Beta short-read assay to sequence DNA from cultured CD4+ T cells. After culture, CD4+ T cells served as the source for genomic DNA extraction. TCRdb re-called the PCR reads with MiXCR, one entry per CDR3 protein. Found here are around 9,000 distinct CDR3 sequences, under 35% of them singletons; the top ten hold about 40%. The CDR3 totals 15 residues. Trimming stripped 3 bases from V and 3 bases from J, with 15 bases between. Per the germline V gene, CDR1 is LNHDA and CDR2 is SQIVND (reference sequence).

This chain joins TRBV19 and TRBJ2-7; a possible D gene is TRBD1 (5 bases). Sequencing was performed on CD4+ T cells from blood, cultured in vitro. This receptor was identified in a human donor in good health. CDR3 residues: CASSILGQGIYEQYF. DNA of the CDR3: TGTGCCAGTAGTATTCTGGGGCAGGGAATCTACGAGCAGTACTTC.